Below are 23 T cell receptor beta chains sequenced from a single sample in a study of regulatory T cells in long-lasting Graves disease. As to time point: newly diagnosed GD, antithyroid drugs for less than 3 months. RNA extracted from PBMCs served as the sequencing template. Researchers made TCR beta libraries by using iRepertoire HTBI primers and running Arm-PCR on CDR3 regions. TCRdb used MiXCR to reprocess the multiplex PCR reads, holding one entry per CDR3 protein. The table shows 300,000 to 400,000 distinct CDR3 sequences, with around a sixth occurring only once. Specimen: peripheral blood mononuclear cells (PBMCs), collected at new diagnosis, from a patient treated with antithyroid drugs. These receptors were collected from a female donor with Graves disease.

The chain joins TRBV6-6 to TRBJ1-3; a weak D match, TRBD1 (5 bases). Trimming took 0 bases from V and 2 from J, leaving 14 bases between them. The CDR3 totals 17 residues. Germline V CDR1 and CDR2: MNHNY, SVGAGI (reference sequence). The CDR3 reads CASSYSIKGIAGNTIYF. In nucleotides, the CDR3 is TGTGCCAGCAGTTACTCGATTAAGGGGATAGCTGGAAACACCATATATTTT.

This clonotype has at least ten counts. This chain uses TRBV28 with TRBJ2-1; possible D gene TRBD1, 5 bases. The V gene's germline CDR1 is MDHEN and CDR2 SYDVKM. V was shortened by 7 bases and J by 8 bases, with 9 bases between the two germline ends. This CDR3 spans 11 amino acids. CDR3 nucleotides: TGTGCCAGCACCTGGGGCGATGAGCAGTTCTTC. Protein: CASTWGDEQFF.

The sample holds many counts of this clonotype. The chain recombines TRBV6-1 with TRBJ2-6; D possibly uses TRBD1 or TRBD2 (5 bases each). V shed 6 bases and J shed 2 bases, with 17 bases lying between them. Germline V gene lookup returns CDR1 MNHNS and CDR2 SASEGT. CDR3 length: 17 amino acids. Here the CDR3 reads CASRGTLGRTGANVLTF. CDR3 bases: TGTGCCAGCAGAGGGACCCTGGGCAGGACTGGGGCCAACGTCCTGACTTTC.

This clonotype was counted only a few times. The CDR3 DNA reads as TGTGCCAGCAGCCCTTACGGAGGGGGCAGCTTATCGGGAAACACCATATATTTT. It codes for CASSPYGGGSLSGNTIYF. The chain links TRBV9 to TRBJ1-3; 7 bases are a match to TRBD1. The CDR3 runs 18 residues. CDR1 SGDLS and CDR2 YYNGEE come from the germline V gene. The junction had 17 bases not matched to a gene; V was cut back by 4 bases and J by 4 bases.

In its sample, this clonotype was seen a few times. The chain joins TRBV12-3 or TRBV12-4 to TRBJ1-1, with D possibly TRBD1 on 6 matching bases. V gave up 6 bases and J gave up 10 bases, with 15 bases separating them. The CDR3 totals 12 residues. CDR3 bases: TGTGCCAGCAGCTCAGGGGTCCACGGAGCTTTCTTT. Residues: CASSSGVHGAFF.

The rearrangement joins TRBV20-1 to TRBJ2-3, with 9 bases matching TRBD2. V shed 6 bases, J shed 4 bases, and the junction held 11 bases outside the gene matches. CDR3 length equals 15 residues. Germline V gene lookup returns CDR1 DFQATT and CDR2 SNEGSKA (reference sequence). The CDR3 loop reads CSAPPGGRAPDTQYF. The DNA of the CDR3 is TGCAGTGCCCCCCCAGGCGGGAGGGCCCCAGATACGCAGTATTTT.

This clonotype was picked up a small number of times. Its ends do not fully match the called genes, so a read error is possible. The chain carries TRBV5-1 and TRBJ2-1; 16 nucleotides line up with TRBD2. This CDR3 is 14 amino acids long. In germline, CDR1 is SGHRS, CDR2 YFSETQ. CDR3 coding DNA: TGCGCCAGCAGCTCAGGGACTAGCGGGAGGGAGCAGCTCTTC. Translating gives CASSSGTSGREQLF.

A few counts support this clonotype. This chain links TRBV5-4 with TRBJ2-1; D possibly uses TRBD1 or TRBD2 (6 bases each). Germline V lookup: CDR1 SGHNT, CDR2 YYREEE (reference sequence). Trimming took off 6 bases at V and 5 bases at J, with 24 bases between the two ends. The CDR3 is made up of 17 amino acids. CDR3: CASKGGFQRPADNEQFF. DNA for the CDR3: TGTGCCAGCAAGGGGGGCTTCCAGCGACCGGCGGACAATGAGCAGTTCTTC. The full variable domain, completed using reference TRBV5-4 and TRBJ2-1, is ETGVTQSPTHLIKTRGQQVTLRCSSQSGHNTVSWYQQALGQGPQFIFQYYREEENGRGNFPPRFSGLQFPNYSSELNVNALELDDSALYLCASKGGFQRPADNEQFFGPGTRLTVL.

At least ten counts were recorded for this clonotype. CDR3 DNA: TGTGCCAGCAGCCAAGTTACTACCTATGGCTACACCTTC. Encoded protein: CASSQVTTYGYTF. The V and J genes are TRBV14 and TRBJ1-2; D gene uncertain. Germline V lookup: CDR1 SGHDN, CDR2 FVKESK. The CDR3 contains 13 residues. Trimming took 1 base from V and 4 from J, leaving 7 bases between them.

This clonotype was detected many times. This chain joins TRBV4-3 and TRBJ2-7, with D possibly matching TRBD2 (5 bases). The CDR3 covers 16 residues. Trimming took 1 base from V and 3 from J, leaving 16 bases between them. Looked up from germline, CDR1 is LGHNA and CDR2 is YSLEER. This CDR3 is CASSQVSSPSSYEQYF. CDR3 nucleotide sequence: TGCGCCAGCAGCCAAGTTAGTTCACCTAGCAGCTACGAGCAGTACTTC.

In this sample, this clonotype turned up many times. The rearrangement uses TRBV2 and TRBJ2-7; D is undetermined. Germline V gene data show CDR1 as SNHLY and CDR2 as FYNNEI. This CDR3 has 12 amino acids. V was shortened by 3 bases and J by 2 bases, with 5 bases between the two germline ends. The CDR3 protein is CASSDTAYEQYF. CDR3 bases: TGTGCCAGCAGTGACACCGCCTACGAGCAGTACTTC. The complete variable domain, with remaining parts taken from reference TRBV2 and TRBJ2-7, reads EPEVTQTPSHQVTQMGQEVILRCVPISNHLYFYWYRQILGQKVEFLVSFYNNEISEKSEIFDDQFSVERPDGSNFTLKIRSTKLEDSAMYFCASSDTAYEQYFGPGTRLTVT.

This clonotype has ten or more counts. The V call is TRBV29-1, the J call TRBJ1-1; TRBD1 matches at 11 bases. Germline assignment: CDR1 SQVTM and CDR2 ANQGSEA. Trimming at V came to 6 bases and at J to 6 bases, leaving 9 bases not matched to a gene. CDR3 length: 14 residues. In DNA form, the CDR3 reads TGCAGCGTCGAGGACAGGGGGCGAACCGCTGAAGCTTTCTTT. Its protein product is CSVEDRGRTAEAFF.

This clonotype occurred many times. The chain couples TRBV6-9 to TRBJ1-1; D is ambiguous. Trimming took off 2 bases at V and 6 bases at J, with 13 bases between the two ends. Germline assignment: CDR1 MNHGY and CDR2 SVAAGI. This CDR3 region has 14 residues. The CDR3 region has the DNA TGTGCCAGCAGTTATGTTCTTGGTGGCGCTGAAGCTTTCTTT. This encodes CASSYVLGGAEAFF.

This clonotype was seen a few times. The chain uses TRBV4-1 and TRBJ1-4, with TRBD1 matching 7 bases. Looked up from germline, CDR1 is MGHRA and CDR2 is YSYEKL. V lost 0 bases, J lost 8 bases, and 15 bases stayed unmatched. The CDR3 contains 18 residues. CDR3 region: CASSQDAPMTGRPEKLFF. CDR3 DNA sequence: TGCGCCAGCAGCCAAGATGCACCAATGACAGGGAGACCCGAAAAACTGTTTTTT.

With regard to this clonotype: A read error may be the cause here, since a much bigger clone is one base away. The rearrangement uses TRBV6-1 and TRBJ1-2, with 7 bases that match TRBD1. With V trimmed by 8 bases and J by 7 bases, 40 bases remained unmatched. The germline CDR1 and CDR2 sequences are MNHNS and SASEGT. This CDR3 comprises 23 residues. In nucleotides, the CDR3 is TGTGCCAGCCTCGGCCTAGTTTGGGCCCAAAGTTGGGTCAGGGACAGACAATTGGGTGGCTACACCTTC. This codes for CASLGLVWAQSWVRDRQLGGYTF.

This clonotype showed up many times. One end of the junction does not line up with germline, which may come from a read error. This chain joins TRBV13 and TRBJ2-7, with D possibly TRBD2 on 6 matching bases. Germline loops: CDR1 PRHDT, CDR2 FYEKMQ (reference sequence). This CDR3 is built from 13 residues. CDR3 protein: CASKRSGRYEQHF. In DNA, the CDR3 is TGTGCCAGCAAACGAAGCGGGCGTTACGAGCAGCACTTC.

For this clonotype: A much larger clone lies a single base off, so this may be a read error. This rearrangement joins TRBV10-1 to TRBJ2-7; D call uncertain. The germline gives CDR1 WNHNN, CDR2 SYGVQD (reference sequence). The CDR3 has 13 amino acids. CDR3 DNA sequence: TGCGGCAGCAGTGATTTGGGCGAGATTAAGCAGTACTTC. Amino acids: CGSSDLGEIKQYF.

The CDR3 protein is CASSLVAGGANYEQFF. As DNA, the CDR3 is TGTGCCAGCAGTTTAGTAGCGGGAGGGGCCAATTATGAGCAGTTCTTC. The gene calls are TRBV27 and TRBJ2-1; 11 bases map to TRBD2. Germline CDR1 is MNHEY and CDR2 is SMNVEV (reference sequence). Germline trimming cut 2 bases from V and 8 bases from J; bases unmatched to any gene: 8. The CDR3 is 16 amino acids.

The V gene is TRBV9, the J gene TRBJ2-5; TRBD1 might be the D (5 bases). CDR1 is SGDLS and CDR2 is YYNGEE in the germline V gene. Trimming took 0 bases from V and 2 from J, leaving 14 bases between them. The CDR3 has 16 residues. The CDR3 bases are TGTGCCAGCAGCGTAGGGGTAGGGGTGGGTCAAGAGACCCAGTACTTC. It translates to CASSVGVGVGQETQYF.

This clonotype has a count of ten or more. CDR3 loop: CASSIRDLTNNEQFF. The CDR3 DNA reads TGTGCCAGTAGTATCCGGGACTTAACGAACAATGAGCAGTTCTTC. This chain uses TRBV19 with TRBJ2-1, with D perhaps TRBD2 (6 bases). Trimming cost V 3 bases and J 5 bases, with 14 bases left between them. CDR3 length: 15 amino acids. Germline V gene data show CDR1 as LNHDA and CDR2 as SQIVND (reference sequence). The entire variable domain, with the rest obtained from reference TRBV19 and TRBJ2-1, is as follows: DGGITQSPKYLFRKEGQNVTLSCEQNLNHDAMYWYRQDPGQGLRLIYYSQIVNDFQKGDIAEGYSVSREKKESFPLTVTSAQKNPTAFYLCASSIRDLTNNEQFFGPGTRLTVL.

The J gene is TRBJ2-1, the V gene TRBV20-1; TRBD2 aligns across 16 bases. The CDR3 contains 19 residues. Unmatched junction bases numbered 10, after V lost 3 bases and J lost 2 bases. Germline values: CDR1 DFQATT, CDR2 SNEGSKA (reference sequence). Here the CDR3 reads CSARASGTSGRVTYNEQFF. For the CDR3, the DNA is TGCAGTGCTAGGGCCTCCGGGACTAGCGGGAGGGTCACCTACAATGAGCAGTTCTTC.

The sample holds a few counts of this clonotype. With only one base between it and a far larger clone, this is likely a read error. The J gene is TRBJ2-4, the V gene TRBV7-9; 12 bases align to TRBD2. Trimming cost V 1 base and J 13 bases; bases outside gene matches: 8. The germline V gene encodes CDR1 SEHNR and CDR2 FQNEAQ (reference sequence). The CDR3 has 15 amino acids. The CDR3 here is CASSLGTSGKANQYF. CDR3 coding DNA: TGTGCCAGCAGCTTAGGGACTAGCGGGAAGGCTAACCAGTACTTC. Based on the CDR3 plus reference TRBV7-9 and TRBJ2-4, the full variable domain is DTGVSQNPRHKITKRGQNVTFRCDPISEHNRLYWYRQTLGQGPEFLTYFQNEAQLEKSRLLSDRFSAERPKGSFSTLEIQRTEQGDSAMYLCASSLGTSGKANQYFGAGTRLSVL.

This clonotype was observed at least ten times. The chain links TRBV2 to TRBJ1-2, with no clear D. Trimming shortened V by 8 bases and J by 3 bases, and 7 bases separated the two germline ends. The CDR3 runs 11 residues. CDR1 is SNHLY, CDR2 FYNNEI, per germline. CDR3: CASQSYYGYTF. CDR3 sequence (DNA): TGTGCCAGCCAGTCGTACTATGGCTACACCTTC.